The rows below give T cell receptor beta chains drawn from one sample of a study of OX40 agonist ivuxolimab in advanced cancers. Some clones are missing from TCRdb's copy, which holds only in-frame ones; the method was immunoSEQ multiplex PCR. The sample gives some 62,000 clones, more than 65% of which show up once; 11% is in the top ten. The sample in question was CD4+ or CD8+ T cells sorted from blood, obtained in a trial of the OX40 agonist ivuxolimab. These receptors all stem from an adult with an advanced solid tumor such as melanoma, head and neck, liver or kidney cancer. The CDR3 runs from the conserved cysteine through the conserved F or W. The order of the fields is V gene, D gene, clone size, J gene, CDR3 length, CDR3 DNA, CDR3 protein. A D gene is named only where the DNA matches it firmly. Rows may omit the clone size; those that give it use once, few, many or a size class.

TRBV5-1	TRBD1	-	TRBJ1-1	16	TGCGCCAGCAGGAGCCAAGAGGGGGCCGATCGTACTGAAGCTTTCTTT	CASRSQEGADRTEAFF
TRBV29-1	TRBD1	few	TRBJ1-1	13	TGCAGCGTTGCGACAGGGGGGCGAACTGAAGCTTTCTTT	CSVATGGRTEAFF
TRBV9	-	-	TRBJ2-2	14	TGTGCCAGCAGCGTAGTCATGAACACCGGGGAGCTGTTTTTT	CASSVVMNTGELFF
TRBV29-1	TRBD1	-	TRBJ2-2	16	TGCAGCGTTTCTTCCTCCGGGACAGGGAACACCGGGGAGCTGTTTTTT	CSVSSSGTGNTGELFF
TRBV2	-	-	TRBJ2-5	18	TGTGCCAGCAGTGAATGGACAGGAGGGACTCCGAACCAAGAGACCCAGTACTTC	CASSEWTGGTPNQETQYF
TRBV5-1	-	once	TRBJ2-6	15	TGTGCCAGCAGCCTGTCGGGCTCTGGGGCCAACGTCCTGACTTTC	CASSLSGSGANVLTF
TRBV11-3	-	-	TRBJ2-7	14	TGTGCCAGCAGCTTATCTACAGGGTTGTACGAGCAGTACTTC	CASSLSTGLYEQYF
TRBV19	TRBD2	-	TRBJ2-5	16	TGTGCCAGTACCCCTCGGCTAGCGGGAGCCCAAGAGACCCAGTACTTC	CASTPRLAGAQETQYF
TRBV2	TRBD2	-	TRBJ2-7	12	TGTGCCACCCAGCGGGGATCCTACGAGCAGTACTTC	CATQRGSYEQYF
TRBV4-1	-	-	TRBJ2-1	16	TGCGCCAGCAGCCCCGACAGCGCCTTTTCGGGAAATGAGCAGTTCTTC	CASSPDSAFSGNEQFF
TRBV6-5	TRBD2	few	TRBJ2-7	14	TGTGCCAGCAGTAACCGGTTAGCGGGGTACGAGCAGTACTTC	CASSNRLAGYEQYF
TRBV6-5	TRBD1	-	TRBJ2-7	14	TGTGCCAGCAGCCTCGGGACAGGGGGCCACGAGCAGTACTTC	CASSLGTGGHEQYF
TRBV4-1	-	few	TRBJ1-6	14	TGCGCCAGCAGCCAAGATAACTGGAATTCACCCCTCCACTTT	CASSQDNWNSPLHF
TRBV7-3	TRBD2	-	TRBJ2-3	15	TGTGCCAGCAGCTCAGGACTAGCGGAGCTAGATACGCAGTATTTT	CASSSGLAELDTQYF
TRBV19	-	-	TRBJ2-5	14	TGTGCCAGTAGTAAAAGCCTTGGCGTAGAGACCCAGTACTTC	CASSKSLGVETQYF
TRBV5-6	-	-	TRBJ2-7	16	TGTGCCAGCAGCTTGGCCGACCAGGGGAGGTGGTACGAGCAGTACTTC	CASSLADQGRWYEQYF
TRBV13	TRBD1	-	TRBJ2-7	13	TGTGCCAGCAGTGCAGGGGGCATCTACGAGCAGTACTTC	CASSAGGIYEQYF